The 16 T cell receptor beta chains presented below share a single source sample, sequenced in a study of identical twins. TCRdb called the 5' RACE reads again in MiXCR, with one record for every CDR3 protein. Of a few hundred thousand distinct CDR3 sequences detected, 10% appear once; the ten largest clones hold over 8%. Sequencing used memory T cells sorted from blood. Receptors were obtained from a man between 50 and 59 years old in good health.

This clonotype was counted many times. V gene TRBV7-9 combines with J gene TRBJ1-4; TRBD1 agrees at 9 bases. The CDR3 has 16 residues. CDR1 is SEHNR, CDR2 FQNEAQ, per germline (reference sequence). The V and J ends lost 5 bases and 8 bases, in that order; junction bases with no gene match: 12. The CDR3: CASSLLPGQGTEKLFF. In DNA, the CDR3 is TGTGCCAGCAGCCTACTACCGGGACAGGGAACCGAAAAACTGTTTTTT.

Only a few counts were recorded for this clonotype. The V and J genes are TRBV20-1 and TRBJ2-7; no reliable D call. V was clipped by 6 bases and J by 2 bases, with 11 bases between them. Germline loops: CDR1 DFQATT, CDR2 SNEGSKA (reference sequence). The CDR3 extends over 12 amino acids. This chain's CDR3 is CSAEDNPYEQYF. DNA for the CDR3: TGCAGTGCAGAAGACAATCCCTACGAGCAGTACTTC.

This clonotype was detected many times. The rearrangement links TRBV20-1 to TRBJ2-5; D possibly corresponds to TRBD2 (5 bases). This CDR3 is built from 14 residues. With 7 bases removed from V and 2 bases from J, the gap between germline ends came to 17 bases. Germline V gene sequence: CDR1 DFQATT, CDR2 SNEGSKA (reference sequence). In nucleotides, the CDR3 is TGCAGTGTAGTTTTGTTCCTAGCTCAAGAGACCCAGTACTTC. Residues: CSVVLFLAQETQYF.

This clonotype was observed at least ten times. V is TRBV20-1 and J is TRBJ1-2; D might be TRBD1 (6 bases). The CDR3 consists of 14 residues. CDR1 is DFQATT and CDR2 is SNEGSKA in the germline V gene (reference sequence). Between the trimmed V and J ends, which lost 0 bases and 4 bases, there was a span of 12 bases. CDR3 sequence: CSARDPRGSYGYTF. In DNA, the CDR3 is TGCAGTGCTAGAGATCCTAGGGGGAGCTATGGCTACACCTTC.

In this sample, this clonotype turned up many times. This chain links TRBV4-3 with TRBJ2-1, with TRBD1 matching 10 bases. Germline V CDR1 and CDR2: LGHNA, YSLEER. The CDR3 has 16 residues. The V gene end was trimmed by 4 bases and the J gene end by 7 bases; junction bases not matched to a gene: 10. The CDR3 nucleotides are TGCGCCAGCAGCCCCTTGGGACAGGGGCGGCGGAATGAGCAGTTCTTC. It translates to CASSPLGQGRRNEQFF.

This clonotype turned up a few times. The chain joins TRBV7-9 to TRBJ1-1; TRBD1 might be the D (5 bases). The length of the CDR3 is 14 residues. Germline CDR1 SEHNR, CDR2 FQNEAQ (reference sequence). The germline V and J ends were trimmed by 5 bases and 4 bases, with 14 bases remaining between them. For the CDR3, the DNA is TGTGCCAGCAGCCCCCCCCGGGGGGGCACTGAAGCTTTCTTT. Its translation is CASSPPRGGTEAFF.

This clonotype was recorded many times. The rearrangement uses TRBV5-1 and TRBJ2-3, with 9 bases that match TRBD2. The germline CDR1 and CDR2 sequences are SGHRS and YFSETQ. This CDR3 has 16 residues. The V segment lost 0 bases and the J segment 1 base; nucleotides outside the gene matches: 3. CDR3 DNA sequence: TGCGCCAGCAGCTTGGCCCTAGCGGGGCGCACAGATACGCAGTATTTT. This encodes CASSLALAGRTDTQYF. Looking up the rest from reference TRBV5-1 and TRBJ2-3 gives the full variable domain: KAGVTQTPRYLIKTRGQQVTLSCSPISGHRSVSWYQQTPGQGLQFLFEYFSETQRNKGNFPGRFSGRQFSNSRSEMNVSTLELGDSALYLCASSLALAGRTDTQYFGPGTRLTVL.

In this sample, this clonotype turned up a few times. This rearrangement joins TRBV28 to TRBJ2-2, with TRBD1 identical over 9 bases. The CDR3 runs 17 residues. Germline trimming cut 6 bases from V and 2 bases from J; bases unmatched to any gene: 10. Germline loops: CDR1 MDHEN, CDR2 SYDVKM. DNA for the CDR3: TGTGCCAGCAGCTACCTTTACAGGGGGCTAAACACCGGGGAGCTGTTTTTT. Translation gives CASSYLYRGLNTGELFF.

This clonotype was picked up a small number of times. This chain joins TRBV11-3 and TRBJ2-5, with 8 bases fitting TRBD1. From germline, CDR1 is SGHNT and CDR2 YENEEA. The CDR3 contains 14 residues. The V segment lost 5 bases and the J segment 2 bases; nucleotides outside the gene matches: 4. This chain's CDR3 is CASSKQGGQETQYF. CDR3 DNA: TGTGCCAGCAGCAAACAGGGGGGTCAAGAGACCCAGTACTTC.

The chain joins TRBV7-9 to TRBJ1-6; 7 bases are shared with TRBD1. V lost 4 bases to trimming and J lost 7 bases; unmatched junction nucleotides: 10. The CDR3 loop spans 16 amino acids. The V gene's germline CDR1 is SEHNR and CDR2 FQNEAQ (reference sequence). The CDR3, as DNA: TGTGCCAGCAGCTCCCTCGTGACAGGGAAGAATTCACCCCTCCACTTT. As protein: CASSSLVTGKNSPLHF.

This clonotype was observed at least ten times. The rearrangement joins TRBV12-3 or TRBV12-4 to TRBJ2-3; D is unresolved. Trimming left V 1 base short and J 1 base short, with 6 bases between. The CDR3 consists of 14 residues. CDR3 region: CASSLGHGTDTQYF. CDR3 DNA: TGTGCCAGCAGTTTAGGCCACGGCACAGATACGCAGTATTTT.

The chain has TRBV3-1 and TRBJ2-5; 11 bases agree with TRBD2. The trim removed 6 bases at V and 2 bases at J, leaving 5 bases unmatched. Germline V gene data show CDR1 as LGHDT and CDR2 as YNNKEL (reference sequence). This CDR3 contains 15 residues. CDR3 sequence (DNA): TGTGCCAGCAGAAACCTAGCGGGGGGTCAAGAGACCCAGTACTTC. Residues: CASRNLAGGQETQYF.

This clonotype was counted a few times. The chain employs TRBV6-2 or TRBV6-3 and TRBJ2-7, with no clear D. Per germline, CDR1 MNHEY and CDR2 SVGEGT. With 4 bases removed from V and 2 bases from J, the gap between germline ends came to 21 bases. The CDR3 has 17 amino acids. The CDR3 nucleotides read TGTGCCAGCAGTTTCAACCCAATTTCCAGGATCGCCTACGAGCAGTACTTC. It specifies CASSFNPISRIAYEQYF.

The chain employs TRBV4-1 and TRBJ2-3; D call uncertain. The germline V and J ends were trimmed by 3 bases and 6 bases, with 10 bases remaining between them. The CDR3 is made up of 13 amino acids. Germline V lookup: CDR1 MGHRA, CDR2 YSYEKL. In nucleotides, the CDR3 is TGCGCCAGCAGCCAGCCTTTCGGGGATACGCAGTATTTT. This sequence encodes CASSQPFGDTQYF.

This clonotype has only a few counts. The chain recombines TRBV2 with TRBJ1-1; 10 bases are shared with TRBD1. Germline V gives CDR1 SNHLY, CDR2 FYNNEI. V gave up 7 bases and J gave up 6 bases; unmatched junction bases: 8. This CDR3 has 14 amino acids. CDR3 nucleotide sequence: TGTGCCAGCATAAAGACAGGGGGCCAGCCTGAAGCTTTCTTT. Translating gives CASIKTGGQPEAFF.

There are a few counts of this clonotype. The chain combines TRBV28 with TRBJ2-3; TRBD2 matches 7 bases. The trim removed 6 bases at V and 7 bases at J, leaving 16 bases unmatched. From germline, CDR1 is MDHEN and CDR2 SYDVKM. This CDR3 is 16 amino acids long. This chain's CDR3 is CASSPNYRRGRYTQYF. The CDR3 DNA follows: TGTGCCAGCAGCCCTAACTACAGGCGGGGGAGGTATACGCAGTATTTT.